These T cell receptor beta chains were read from a single sample in a study of blood T cell repertoires in COVID-19. Clones were sequenced by immunoSEQ multiplex PCR, and TCRdb holds only the in-frame ones, with some missing. Among tens of thousands of clones listed, 80% to 90% were seen once. The sample was peripheral blood. Source of these receptors: a man aged 55 to 70 with acute or convalescent COVID-19. The CDR3 runs from the conserved cysteine through the conserved F or W.

TRBV10-3	TRBJ2-7	CAISDLAGSYEQYF
TRBV10-2	TRBJ2-4	CASSELRSGIQYF
TRBV7-9	TRBJ2-6	CASSLRLSGANVLTF
TRBV7-2	TRBJ1-2	CASSLDRTARSGYTF
TRBV3-1/TRBV3-2	TRBJ1-2	CASSLTGGFVYGYTF
TRBV12-3/TRBV12-4	TRBJ1-3	CASSLASGNTIYF
TRBV19	TRBJ2-3	CASSITSGRTNPTQYF
TRBV24-1	TRBJ2-2	CATSDAGTGFGGELFF
TRBV5-4	TRBJ1-5	CASSRDSNQPQHF
TRBV5-8	TRBJ2-4	CASSLGPRGIQYF
TRBV30	TRBJ2-7	CAWGGGGYEQYF
TRBV7-8	TRBJ1-2	CASSLLGGGVGYGYTF
TRBV5-1	TRBJ2-4	CASSLAISGGAVNIQYF
TRBV5-6	TRBJ1-1	CASSASRDRRPTEAFF
TRBV28	TRBJ1-6	CASSHDRFFSPLHF
TRBV5-1	TRBJ1-1	CASRGWTGRTEAFF
TRBV4-1	TRBJ2-7	CASSRDRYEQYF
TRBV6-4	TRBJ2-5	CASSDEAGKQETQYF
TRBV18	TRBJ2-2	CASSPLNRQGAGELFF
TRBV4-1	TRBJ2-2	CASAFSGSHTGELFF
TRBV30	TRBJ2-7	CAWRGQANLYEQYF
TRBV19	TRBJ1-5	CASDRDRANQPQHF
TRBV5-1	TRBJ2-3	CASSFQLADTQYF
TRBV27	TRBJ1-2	CASRNIQGYYGYTF
TRBV7-9	TRBJ1-3	CASSDKGNGNTIYF
TRBV7-3	TRBJ2-3	CASSLSAGLGADTQYF
TRBV19	TRBJ2-7	CASSPGQLGYEQYF
TRBV9	TRBJ1-1	CASSVREWGNTEAFF
TRBV2	TRBJ1-1	CASSEEMGAALNTEAFF
TRBV10-1	TRBJ2-7	CASSESSRGPYEQYF
TRBV5-1	TRBJ1-2	CASSLDGLGYGYTF
TRBV24-1	TRBJ2-3	CATSSSGTSGSHTQYF
TRBV5-4	TRBJ2-2	CASSELRGQLTGELFF
TRBV6-5	TRBJ1-2	CASRRDRGGYGYTF
TRBV5-1	TRBJ2-3	CASSLDPGLATDTQYF
TRBV18	TRBJ1-1	CASSPSGDGVEKAFF
TRBV12-3/TRBV12-4	TRBJ1-5	CASSRGGGQPQHF
TRBV13	TRBJ2-6	CASSPIRGTSSGANVLTF
TRBV11-3	TRBJ2-3	CASSSRQGRDTQYF
TRBV5-1	TRBJ2-1	CASSLSLSGRYSYNEQFF
TRBV11-2	TRBJ2-7	CASRLGGTGGEQYF
TRBV27	TRBJ1-2	CASGQRGIYGYTF